This TCR beta chain is drawn from a study of blood T cell repertoires in COVID-19. TCRdb's copy holds only in-frame clones and misses some; the assay was immunoSEQ multiplex PCR. The sample holds 200,000 to 250,000 clones, about 87% seen once. Germline loops: CDR1 MNHNY, CDR2 SVGAGI (reference sequence). V lost 5 bases to trimming and J lost 6 bases, with 10 bases between them. This CDR3 is built from 12 residues. The sequence came from a woman between 70 and 85 years old with active or convalescent COVID-19. The chain recombines TRBV6-6 with TRBJ1-1, with TRBD1 as a possible D gene (5 bases). Sequenced material: peripheral blood. The CDR3 bases are TGTGCCAGCAGTCCTACAGGATCTGAAGCTTTCTTT. Translating gives CASSPTGSEAFF.